The source of this T cell receptor (beta chain) is a study of blood T cell repertoires in COVID-19. Assay: immunoSEQ multiplex PCR; the TCRdb copy retains only in-frame clones and omits some. There are roughly 200,000 clones in the sample; about nine tenths occur only once, and under 4% lies in the top ten. V was shortened by 6 bases and J by 5 bases, with 11 bases between the two germline ends. The CDR3 runs 13 residues. Per germline, CDR1 KGHSH and CDR2 LQKENI. V usage is TRBV18 and J usage is TRBJ2-1, with D possibly TRBD2 on 6 matching bases. The sample was PBMCs or T cells enriched from blood (not recorded which). The sequence derives from a woman in her thirties or forties with acute COVID-19. Here the CDR3 DNA reads TGTGCCAGCTCTAGGGAGGTTGACAATGAGCAGTTCTTC. This translates into CASSREVDNEQFF.